This TCR beta chain is drawn from a study of cytomegalovirus exposure and HLA in healthy donors. Measured with immunoSEQ multiplex PCR; TCRdb has only the in-frame clones, and not every one. The table includes over 100,000 clones, around 89% detected once. On this clone: Its antigen is undetermined.

The germline gives CDR1 SGHNT, CDR2 YENEEA. CDR3 size: 14 residues. J was trimmed by 7 bases and V by 4 bases; bases with no gene match: 8. Points from the study as a whole: The finding came from a later analysis; first-cohort TCR clusters tended to co-occur in the 95 to 150 validation repertoires. Across donors, most TCRs were seen rarely, yet some public ones were widespread. A list of roughly 180 TCR beta chains associated with cytomegalovirus was given. As was reported, the classifier diagnosed cytomegalovirus status with high specificity and sensitivity.

This chain joins TRBV11-3 and TRBJ2-5; 8 positions match TRBD1. This TCR came from a woman aged 18-29 years in good health and CMV-seropositive. The sequenced sample consisted of PBMCs. CDR3 amino acids: CASSSGDRKGTQYF. The DNA for the CDR3 is TGTGCCAGCAGCTCAGGGGACAGGAAGGGGACCCAGTACTTC.